The 31 T cell receptor beta chains below all came from one sample that was sequenced in a study of shared clonotypes between healthy human individuals. Sequencing was performed with immunoSEQ multiplex PCR; in TCRdb, only in-frame clones are kept and a portion is missing. The sample has about 110,000 clones, about 71% seen once; the top ten hold approximately 23%. The sample comprised memory CD8+ T cells sorted from blood. Subset noted: CD45RO+ cells pooled with CCR7-negative TemRA cells. The receptors shown here come from a woman under 40 in good health.

This clone was counted between two and nine times. The chain couples TRBV9 to TRBJ2-7; D possibly corresponds to TRBD2 (5 bases). Germline V gives CDR1 SGDLS, CDR2 YYNGEE. V lost 0 bases, J lost 4 bases, and 14 bases lay in between. CDR3 length: 15 amino acids. CDR3 in amino acids: CASSVGGSPTYEQYF. The DNA of the CDR3 is TGTGCCAGCAGCGTAGGAGGGTCACCTACGTACGAGCAGTACTTC.

The gene calls are TRBV6-4 and TRBJ1-1; the D is unclear. Germline lookup yields CDR1 MRHNA and CDR2 SNTAGT. CDR3 length: 14 amino acids. V lost 3 bases, J lost 0 bases, and 8 bases lay in between. In DNA, the CDR3 is TGTGCCAGCAGTGATTCTGAGATGAACACTGAAGCTTTCTTT. This sequence encodes CASSDSEMNTEAFF.

The rearrangement joins TRBV15 to TRBJ2-1; the D gene is possibly TRBD2 (5 bases). V gave up 3 bases and J gave up 1 base, with 13 bases separating them. This CDR3 is built from 16 residues. CDR1 LNHNV and CDR2 YYDKDF come from the germline V gene (reference sequence). The CDR3: CATSSPERGSYNEQFF. The CDR3 DNA reads TGTGCCACCAGCAGTCCCGAACGGGGTTCCTACAATGAGCAGTTCTTC.

The chain has TRBV4-2 and TRBJ2-7; D gene ambiguous. Trimming took off 0 bases at V and 2 bases at J, with 8 bases between the two ends. Germline V gene data show CDR1 as LGHNA and CDR2 as YNFKEQ. The CDR3 spans 14 residues. In DNA, the CDR3 is TGTGCCAGCAGCCAAGATCGGTCCGCCTACGAGCAGTACTTC. Protein sequence: CASSQDRSAYEQYF.

This clone was recorded a few times. V usage is TRBV5-5 and J usage is TRBJ1-1; weak D call: TRBD1 (5 bases). The CDR3 loop spans 14 amino acids. Germline CDR1 reads SGHKS; CDR2 reads YYEKEE (reference sequence). V was pared by 4 bases and J by 1 base, with 11 bases between. CDR3 in DNA: TGTGCCAGCAGCGCCTCGACAGAGAACACTGAAGCTTTCTTT. It codes for CASSASTENTEAFF.

The V call is TRBV5-4, the J call TRBJ2-3; 12 nucleotides align to TRBD2. The CDR3 runs 17 residues. J was trimmed by 2 bases and V by 4 bases; bases with no gene match: 8. Germline assignment: CDR1 SGHNT and CDR2 YYREEE (reference sequence). The DNA of the CDR3 is TGTGCCAGCAGCCTCGGGACTAGCGGGTACATCACAGATACGCAGTATTTT. Translation: CASSLGTSGYITDTQYF.

The rearrangement links TRBV7-8 to TRBJ2-1, with 13 bases that match TRBD2. Germline trimming cut 5 bases from V and 7 bases from J; bases unmatched to any gene: 26. The CDR3 sequence is 22 residues long. Germline V gene sequence: CDR1 SGHVS, CDR2 FQNEAQ. The CDR3 DNA is TGTGCCAGCAGCCCTCGTGCCGGGACTAGCGGGGTTTGGTCCTCCGGCGCAAATGAGCAGTTCTTC. Residues: CASSPRAGTSGVWSSGANEQFF.

The chain carries TRBV28 and TRBJ1-5, with 9 bases lining up with TRBD1. V lost 8 bases and J lost 0; bases outside the gene matches: 5. The CDR3 runs to 15 residues. Germline V gene lookup returns CDR1 MDHEN and CDR2 SYDVKM. The CDR3 DNA is TGTGCCAGCGGGACAGGGCCCTATAGCAATCAGCCCCAGCATTTT. The encoded protein is CASGTGPYSNQPQHF.

In its sample, this clone was seen once. The rearrangement links TRBV19 to TRBJ2-7; 7 nucleotides align to TRBD2. The CDR3 covers 15 residues. Trimming at V came to 5 bases and at J to 5 bases, leaving 12 bases not matched to a gene. Germline V lookup: CDR1 LNHDA, CDR2 SQIVND (reference sequence). The CDR3 here is CASSLLPGRNHEQYF. CDR3 coding DNA: TGTGCCAGTAGTTTGCTCCCCGGGAGGAATCACGAGCAGTACTTC. Full variable domain (rest looked up from reference TRBV19 and TRBJ2-7): DGGITQSPKYLFRKEGQNVTLSCEQNLNHDAMYWYRQDPGQGLRLIYYSQIVNDFQKGDIAEGYSVSREKKESFPLTVTSAQKNPTAFYLCASSLLPGRNHEQYFGPGTRLTVT.

V usage is TRBV6-1 and J usage is TRBJ2-7; D gene uncertain. CDR3 length equals 15 residues. Germline V CDR1 and CDR2: MNHNS, SASEGT. V was pared by 7 bases and J by 1 base, with 17 bases between. The CDR3 DNA sequence: TGTGCCAGCACAGTGGGGAATTTCGGTTCCTACGAGCAGTACTTC. Protein sequence: CASTVGNFGSYEQYF.

This clone turned up a few times. The chain employs TRBV30 and TRBJ1-1; unclear D gene. This CDR3 contains 13 residues. CDR1 and CDR2 (germline): GTSNPN, SVGIG (reference sequence). V was clipped by 0 bases and J by 0 bases, with 5 bases between them. The CDR3 DNA follows: TGTGCCTGGAGTGTAGATGTGAACACTGAAGCTTTCTTT. Protein: CAWSVDVNTEAFF.

Worth noting for this clone: Other DNA sequences of this sample code for an identical CDR3. CDR3: CASSLQGDYGYTF. CDR3 nucleotide sequence: TGTGCCAGCAGCTTACAGGGAGACTATGGCTACACCTTC. The chain has TRBV13 and TRBJ1-2, with a possible D match to TRBD1 (5 bases). Germline V gene sequence: CDR1 PRHDT, CDR2 FYEKMQ (reference sequence). The CDR3 has 13 residues. The germline V and J ends were trimmed by 2 bases and 3 bases, with 7 bases remaining between them.

The chain carries TRBV27 and TRBJ2-7; D uncertain. The CDR3 contains 14 residues. CDR1 is MNHEY and CDR2 is SMNVEV in the germline V gene (reference sequence). Trimming removed 2 bases from V and 3 bases from J, with 11 bases in between. This CDR3 is CASSLRLGHYEQYF. CDR3 bases: TGTGCCAGCAGTTTAAGGCTAGGGCACTACGAGCAGTACTTC.

This clone was picked up many times. The chain combines TRBV25-1 with TRBJ2-7; TRBD1 matches 12 bases. This CDR3 is built from 15 residues. In germline, CDR1 is MGHDK, CDR2 SYGVNS. With V trimmed by 8 bases and J by 6 bases, 11 bases remained unmatched. CDR3 amino acids: CASAKVGQGAAEQYF. Written as DNA, the CDR3 is TGTGCCAGCGCTAAGGTGGGACAGGGGGCGGCCGAGCAGTACTTC.

This chain uses TRBV9 with TRBJ1-4; D gene uncertain. The V and J ends lost 0 bases and 3 bases respectively, with 12 bases between them. The germline CDR1 and CDR2 sequences are SGDLS and YYNGEE. The CDR3 contains 16 residues. The CDR3 nucleotides are TGTGCCAGCAGCGTAGCTCAAGGGCCCGCTAATGAAAAACTGTTTTTT. Translating it yields CASSVAQGPANEKLFF.

This chain links TRBV30 with TRBJ2-5, with TRBD2 matching over 8 bases. Germline trimming cut 3 bases from V and 5 bases from J; bases unmatched to any gene: 14. Germline CDR1 and CDR2: GTSNPN and SVGIG (reference sequence). CDR3 length equals 16 residues. CDR3 amino acids: CAWRGVKRELGETQYF. Written as DNA, the CDR3 is TGTGCCTGGAGGGGGGTGAAGCGGGAGTTAGGGGAGACCCAGTACTTC.

The V call is TRBV6-1, the J call TRBJ1-1; D uncertain. V was clipped by 9 bases and J by 0 bases, with 11 bases between them. The CDR3 has 13 residues. Germline CDR1 reads MNHNS; CDR2 reads SASEGT. The CDR3 DNA reads TGTGCCAGTTGCGTCAGAATGAACACTGAAGCTTTCTTT. Translating it yields CASCVRMNTEAFF.

This clone was detected ten times or more. This chain connects TRBV6-6 to TRBJ2-1, with 7 bases matching TRBD1. The germline gives CDR1 MNHNY, CDR2 SVGAGI (reference sequence). Trimming at V came to 10 bases and at J to 4 bases, leaving 4 bases not matched to a gene. The CDR3 loop spans 12 amino acids. The CDR3 sequence is CATGGFYNEQFF. Here the CDR3 DNA reads TGTGCCACAGGGGGATTTTACAATGAGCAGTTCTTC.

The rearrangement uses TRBV5-1 and TRBJ2-3; maybe TRBD2 (6 bases). The germline V gene encodes CDR1 SGHRS and CDR2 YFSETQ. This CDR3 is 10 amino acids long. Trimming pared 8 bases from V and 10 bases from J, leaving 11 bases between. This chain's CDR3 is CARASEAQYF. The CDR3 nucleotides are TGCGCCAGGGCTAGCGAAGCGCAGTATTTT. The full variable domain, in which reference TRBV5-1 and TRBJ2-3 provide the parts outside the CDR3, is KAGVTQTPRYLIKTRGQQVTLSCSPISGHRSVSWYQQTPGQGLQFLFEYFSETQRNKGNFPGRFSGRQFSNSRSEMNVSTLELGDSALYLCARASEAQYFGPGTRLTVL.

This CDR3 is CASSAGTVSYEQYF. CDR3 coding DNA: TGTGCCAGCAGCGCCGGGACAGTCTCCTACGAGCAGTACTTC. V is TRBV16 and J is TRBJ2-7, with TRBD1 matching over 7 bases. CDR1 and CDR2 from the germline V gene are KGHSY and FQNENV. After removal of 5 bases from V and 0 bases from J, the junction contained 4 bases not matched to a gene. There are 14 residues in the CDR3. The complete variable domain, with remaining parts taken from reference TRBV16 and TRBJ2-7, reads GEEVAQTPKHLVRGEGQKAKLYCAPIKGHSYVFWYQQVLKNEFKFLISFQNENVFDETGMPKERFSAKCLPNSPCSLEIQATKLEDSAVYFCASSAGTVSYEQYFGPGTRLTVT.

The gene calls are TRBV20-1 and TRBJ2-5; the D is unclear. The J call may be mistaken, given a closer DNA end match to TRBJ2-7. The CDR3 loop spans 11 amino acids. Germline-derived CDR1 and CDR2 are DFQATT and SNEGSKA (reference sequence). CDR3 sequence reads: CSARQAYEQYF. CDR3 coding DNA: TGCAGTGCTAGACAGGCTTACGAGCAGTACTTC.

The rearrangement uses TRBV30 and TRBJ2-7, with 7 bases lining up with TRBD2. This CDR3 is built from 14 residues. V lost 1 base to trimming and J lost 3 bases; unmatched junction nucleotides: 6. The germline gives CDR1 GTSNPN, CDR2 SVGIG (reference sequence). The CDR3 sequence is CAWSGRETIYEQYF. The CDR3 bases are TGTGCCTGGAGTGGGCGGGAGACAATCTACGAGCAGTACTTC. The whole variable domain, remainder taken from reference TRBV30 and TRBJ2-7, is SQTIHQWPATLVQPVGSPLSLECTVEGTSNPNLYWYRQAAGRGLQLLFYSVGIGQISSEVPQNLSASRPQDRQFILSSKKLLLSDSGFYLCAWSGRETIYEQYFGPGTRLTVT.

The CDR3 nucleotides read TGTGCCTGGAGTGTACGGCGGAAAAGCTCCTACAATGAGCAGTTCTTC. Translating it yields CAWSVRRKSSYNEQFF. The chain joins TRBV30 to TRBJ2-1; D unclear. V gave up 0 bases and J gave up 0 bases, with 12 bases separating them. The CDR3 is 16 amino acids. Germline V gene lookup returns CDR1 GTSNPN and CDR2 SVGIG (reference sequence). The entire variable domain, with the rest obtained from reference TRBV30 and TRBJ2-1, is as follows: SQTIHQWPATLVQPVGSPLSLECTVEGTSNPNLYWYRQAAGRGLQLLFYSVGIGQISSEVPQNLSASRPQDRQFILSSKKLLLSDSGFYLCAWSVRRKSSYNEQFFGPGTRLTVL.

This clone showed up just a few times. This sequence joins TRBV5-1 and TRBJ1-1; 7 positions agree with TRBD1. The J segment lost 3 bases and the V segment lost 1 base, leaving 3 bases of the junction unmatched. CDR1 and CDR2 (germline): SGHRS, YFSETQ. This CDR3 spans 14 amino acids. Here the CDR3 reads CASSLIDRDTEAFF. The CDR3 region has the DNA TGCGCCAGCAGCTTGATCGACAGGGACACTGAAGCTTTCTTT.

The rearrangement links TRBV25-1 to TRBJ2-7, with no clear D. In germline, CDR1 is MGHDK, CDR2 SYGVNS. Trimming took 5 bases from V and 0 from J, leaving 5 bases between them. The CDR3 length is 12 residues. CDR3 region: CASSPSSYEQYF. The CDR3 DNA sequence: TGTGCCAGCAGTCCAAGCTCCTACGAGCAGTACTTC.

This clone has only a few counts. V is TRBV25-1 and J is TRBJ2-3; TRBD2 matches at 8 bases. The V gene end was trimmed by 6 bases and the J gene end by 1 base; junction bases not matched to a gene: 12. CDR3 length: 17 amino acids. Germline V gene data show CDR1 as MGHDK and CDR2 as SYGVNS. The CDR3 bases are TGTGCCAGCAGCGATTCCACCGGGACTAGGGGCACAGATACGCAGTATTTT. The encoded protein is CASSDSTGTRGTDTQYF.

V usage is TRBV5-3 and J usage is TRBJ2-5; tentatively, D is TRBD2 (7 bases). TRBV5-3 is noted as an ORF with a role that remains uncertain. The CDR3 is made up of 15 amino acids. The V end was cut by 8 bases, the J end by 1 base, with 18 bases between. The CDR3 sequence is CASSRRGGGQETQYF. The CDR3 coding sequence is TGTGCCAGCAGCCGCAGGGGAGGGGGCCAAGAGACCCAGTACTTC.

This clone showed up just a few times. The chain carries TRBV28 and TRBJ2-2; D call uncertain. CDR1 and CDR2 from the germline V gene are MDHEN and SYDVKM. The V gene lost 2 bases and the J gene lost 1 base, with 11 bases spanning the gap. CDR3 length: 16 amino acids. In DNA form, the CDR3 reads TGTGCCAGCAGTTTAGCCTCATCGGGGAACACCGGGGAGCTGTTTTTT. The encoded protein is CASSLASSGNTGELFF.

This chain joins TRBV7-7 and TRBJ2-7; TRBD2 agrees at 7 bases. This CDR3 has 19 amino acids. With 3 bases clipped from V and 3 bases from J, the junction kept 20 bases outside the gene matches. Germline CDR1 SSHAT, CDR2 FNYEAQ (reference sequence). CDR3 nucleotide sequence: TGTGCCAGCAGCTTGGGGCCATGGCAGACCGGGACTAAGGGCTACGAGCAGTACTTC. Protein product: CASSLGPWQTGTKGYEQYF.

There are many counts of this clone. The chain combines TRBV6-5 with TRBJ2-3; 10 bases agree with TRBD2. The junction had 8 bases not matched to a gene; V was cut back by 6 bases and J by 5 bases. CDR1 MNHEY and CDR2 SVGAGI come from the germline V gene. This CDR3 has 15 residues. This chain's CDR3 is CASSRTSGGVDTQYF. The CDR3 nucleotides are TGTGCCAGCAGCCGGACTAGCGGAGGGGTAGATACGCAGTATTTT.

This clone has only a few counts. The chain joins TRBV29-1 to TRBJ2-7, with a possible D match to TRBD1 (5 bases). The CDR3 is 15 residues long. Trimming left V 3 bases short and J 0 bases short, with 15 bases between. Germline CDR1 reads SQVTM; CDR2 reads ANQGSEA. The CDR3 coding sequence is TGCAGCGTTGAGGAAGGGGCAAAGGCCTCCTACGAGCAGTACTTC. Its protein product is CSVEEGAKASYEQYF.